This T cell receptor (beta chain) was sequenced in a study of breast tumors, draining lymph nodes, adjacent tissues. Axillary draining lymph nodes of breast cancer patients supplied the node samples. TCRdb passed the multiplex PCR reads through MiXCR, listing each CDR3 protein once. The sample includes some 120,000 distinct CDR3 sequences, less than 20% of them seen just once. Study-wide points: Compared with lymph nodes, tumors were less diverse; compared with nontumor tissue, more. Luminal-like breast cancer showed significantly greater tumor-nontumor repertoire similarity than basal-like breast cancer did. Data only fit, rather than demonstrated, lymph node origin of most tumor T cells.

Per the germline V gene, CDR1 is SGHDN and CDR2 is FVKESK. The trim removed 4 bases at V and 7 bases at J, leaving 2 bases unmatched. This CDR3 region has 13 residues. This clonotype was observed many times. Its target is unknown. J is TRBJ1-4 and V is TRBV14; TRBD1 matches at 8 bases. This receptor was taken from a female donor with breast cancer. Some clones in this sample may be carry-over from other donors' samples. The sequenced material came from axillary lymph node tissue. CDR3 residues: CASSPDRGEKLFF. CDR3 sequence (DNA): TGTGCCAGCAGCCCCGACAGGGGTGAAAAACTGTTTTTT.